This TCR beta chain was retrieved from a study of quantifying T cell responses using KT2 cells. About the research overall: cDNA was made from DNase-treated RNA using alpha and beta constant primers.

This CDR3 region has 13 residues. V dropped 4 bases and J dropped 9; count of bases not matched to a gene: 2. There are many counts of this clonotype. Each cDNA got a UMI-containing oligo ligated at its 3' end. The first PCR ran roughly 4 cycles with an equimolar RC1.1 and RC1.2 beta primer mix. In TCRdb, the UMI-ligation and nested PCR reads were re-called with MiXCR into one record per CDR3 protein. Of some 50,000 distinct CDR3 sequences in the sample, 11% were seen once. What was sequenced was PBMCs spiked with cells of the T cell clone KT2. The rearrangement links TRBV12-3 or TRBV12-4 to TRBJ2-1; 11 bases map to TRBD2. This TCR was sampled from a human donor. This CDR3 is CASSSLAGAEQFF. In DNA form, the CDR3 reads TGTGCCAGCAGTTCACTAGCGGGAGCTGAGCAGTTCTTC.